The clone carrying this T cell receptor (beta chain) appeared a single time. These data are taken from a study of Ad26.COV2.S vaccination and SARS-CoV-2 variants. Documented treatment: about 20 received Ad26.COV2.S at low or high dose, single or two shots; about 5 received placebo; per-sample allocation not given. Sampling occurred on day 63 after the first vaccine or placebo injection. Trimming removed 5 bases from V and 0 bases from J, with 17 bases in between. The CDR3 has 17 residues. CDR1 and CDR2 from the germline V gene are SGHVS and FNYEAQ. Profiling relied on immunoSEQ multiplex PCR, and the TCRdb table lists in-frame clones only, not all of them. The data hold around 320,000 clones, with around four fifths observed a single time.

The material sequenced was peripheral blood, taken in a trial of Ad26.COV2.S vaccine versus placebo. The receptor's source is a person aged 18-65 years who received the Ad26.COV2.S COVID-19 vaccine or a placebo. V is TRBV7-6 and J is TRBJ2-1; D is unclear. CDR3 sequence reads: CASSRRRPPSSYNEQFF. CDR3 sequence (DNA): TGTGCCAGCAGCCGCCGGCGCCCCCCAAGCTCCTACAATGAGCAGTTCTTC.